The rows below give T cell receptor beta chains drawn from one sample of a study of T cells expressing NK-cell markers. TCRdb reprocessed the 5' RACE reads; each CDR3 protein has one entry and no DNA is given. The sample shows around 260,000 distinct CDR3 sequences, and about 4% sits with its ten largest clones. Sequencing was carried out using blood T cells: a sorted CD56 or NKG2C T cell subset, CD4+ or CD8+ T cells, or bulk PBMC T cells (not recorded which). The receptors come from a woman between 18 and 70 years old in good health. Both conserved end residues are part of each CDR3.

>TRBV29-1|TRBJ2-3|15
CSVSGTSGRTDTQYF
>TRBV6-5|TRBJ1-2|15
CASSYGPGGNYGYTF
>TRBV6-1|TRBJ2-3|17
CASSSTVSGHQTDTQYF
>TRBV20-1|TRBJ2-7|14
CSARGGRSVYEQYF
>TRBV5-1|TRBJ2-7|15
CASSPRTGSSYEQYF
>TRBV6-2/TRBV6-3|TRBJ2-1|15
CASSYRSGRGGEQFF
>TRBV2|TRBJ1-1|12
CASKNSYTEAFF
>TRBV6-5|TRBJ1-6|14
CASSYEDPRRPLHF
>TRBV6-2/TRBV6-3|TRBJ2-1|11
CASRAENEQFF
>TRBV9|TRBJ1-2|15
CASSPTGTGRDGYTF
>TRBV20-1|TRBJ1-4|11
CSLFLGEKLFF
>TRBV28|TRBJ2-1|14
CATFGLAAYNEQFF
>TRBV7-2|TRBJ2-2|17
CASSLLGAGVRTGELFF
>TRBV7-2|TRBJ1-6|15
CASSSGTARNSPLHF
>TRBV7-6|TRBJ1-4|12
CASSLGNEKLFF
>TRBV5-6|TRBJ2-1|16
CASSLGALALGGEQFF
>TRBV6-5|TRBJ2-5|14
CASSYAGEGETQYF
>TRBV12-3/TRBV12-4|TRBJ1-1|13
CASSLAQAKEAFF
>TRBV12-3/TRBV12-4|TRBJ2-1|15
CATASLPRTTNEQFF
>TRBV29-1|TRBJ1-4|13
CSGGGRGDEKLFF
>TRBV20-1|TRBJ1-5|15
CSARDVGTGNQPQHF
>TRBV5-1|TRBJ1-3|15
CASSLTGEDRNTIYF
>TRBV20-1|TRBJ2-1|13
CSATSGAPHEQFF
>TRBV18|TRBJ1-1|13
CASSPGGDTEAFF
>TRBV20-1|TRBJ2-3|15
CSARGIAERTDTQYF
>TRBV14|TRBJ2-1|16
CASSPHSGREYNEQFF
>TRBV6-1|TRBJ2-3|13
CASRQDRGDTQYF
>TRBV7-8|TRBJ2-1|18
CASSTRGSGGAWYNEQFF